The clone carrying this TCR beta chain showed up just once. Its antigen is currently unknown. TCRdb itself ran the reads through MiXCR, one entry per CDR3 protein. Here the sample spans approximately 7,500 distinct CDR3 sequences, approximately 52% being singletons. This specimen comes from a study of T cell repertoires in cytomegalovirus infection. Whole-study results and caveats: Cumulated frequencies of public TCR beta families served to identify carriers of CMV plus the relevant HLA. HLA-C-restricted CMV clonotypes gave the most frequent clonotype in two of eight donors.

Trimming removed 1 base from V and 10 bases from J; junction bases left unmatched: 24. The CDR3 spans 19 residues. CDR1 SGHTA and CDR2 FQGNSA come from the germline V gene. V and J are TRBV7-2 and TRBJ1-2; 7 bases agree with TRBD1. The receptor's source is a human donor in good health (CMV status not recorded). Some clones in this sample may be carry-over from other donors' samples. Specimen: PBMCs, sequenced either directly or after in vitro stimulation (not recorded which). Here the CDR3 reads CASSLGDVPPTGLGSFYTF. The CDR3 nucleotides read TGTGCCAGCAGCTTAGGGGACGTCCCTCCGACAGGGTTGGGTAGTTTCTACACCTTC.